Detailed here is one T cell receptor beta chain. Assignments of participants to cohorts depended upon their own reported clinical history. The repertoire was sequenced with immunoSEQ multiplex PCR; TCRdb's copy has only in-frame clones and lacks some. The sample lists about 280,000 clones, less than 95% seen once, with approximately 2.9% in the top ten. The data originate from a study of blood T cell repertoires in COVID-19. Background on the study: Specimens from acute and convalescent COVID-19 originated in the United States, Italy and Spain.

Unmatched junction bases numbered 2, after V lost 3 bases and J lost 0 bases. Germline V gene sequence: CDR1 SGHRS, CDR2 YFSETQ. The CDR3 sequence is 15 residues long. This TCR was recovered from a man aged 40-50 years who had been exposed to COVID-19. The material sequenced was PBMCs or T cells enriched from blood (not recorded which). The chain uses TRBV5-1 and TRBJ1-3; 8 bases are shared with TRBD1. This CDR3 reads CASSSGTGSGNTIYF. CDR3 in DNA: TGCGCCAGCAGCTCCGGGACAGGCTCTGGAAACACCATATATTTT.